This T cell receptor beta chain appears in the sequencing data of a study of CD8+ T cells in alopecia areata (dated by TCRdb to about 2018). Turning to the overall study: Treated patients were enrolled in an open-label pilot trial of oral tofacitinib, 5 to 10 mg twice daily, for moderate-to-severe alopecia areata. Patients on tofacitinib were biopsied at baseline and after 4 and 24 weeks of treatment, and several of the patients also had a later scalp biopsy. For the treated patients, the SALT score, which quantifies what percentage of scalp surface area is affected, served as the measure of disease severity. RNA was extracted with the PAXgene miRNA kit for fixed scalp, the miRNeasy kit for PBMCs, and the RNeasy kit for mouse skin. The study used high-throughput TCRbeta sequencing to examine T cell clonal expansion in alopecia areata, in both the C3H/HeJ mouse model and human patients. Scalp clonality was compared across normal scalp (n=4), patchy alopecia areata scalp (n=8), and alopecia totalis/universalis scalp (n=8). Patients stayed on tofacitinib for 6 to 18 months and then had 6 months of follow-up off drug so that delayed response and recurrence could be assessed. Amplification of TCRbeta CDR3 regions was done by immunoSEQ multiplex PCR using 35 Vbeta forward primers and 13 Jbeta reverse primers. Scalp tissue and sorted CD4+ and CD8+ peripheral blood T cells from patchy and totalis/universalis alopecia areata patients and from healthy controls were covered by human TCRbeta sequencing. Results the study describes overall, beyond this receptor: Because the treated cohort was small and included a single nonresponder, larger studies are needed to assess links between baseline CD8+ expansion and response. Shared TCR sequences between patients were less evident than in mice, which may be partly attributable to HLA diversity in the patient population. Lesional scalp, especially in alopecia totalis/universalis, showed higher clonality and more expanded CD8+ clones than normal scalp, suggesting antigenic drive. Scalp TCR repertoire analysis is complicated because resident alphabeta T cells in normal human skin are also sequenced, whereas mouse skin is dominated by gammadelta T cells. Many expanded lesional clones were found to persist in scalp and blood during tofacitinib treatment, and relapse after treatment cessation may be partly explained by this persistence. Tofacitinib significantly lowered scalp clonality and the number of expanded CD8+ clones among the top 100 scalp clones.

The germline V gene specifies SQVTM as CDR1 and ANQGSEA as CDR2. V trim: 6 bases; J trim: 7 bases; unmatched bases: 9. From the cysteine through the phenylalanine, the CDR3 covers 13 amino acids. This entry keeps only the CDR3 DNA: 39 bases, framed from base 1. The sample's treatment or condition label, decoded: oral pan-JAK inhibitor, 5-10 mg twice daily. Lesional scalp punch biopsies and peripheral blood were obtained from alopecia areata patients. PBMCs were isolated by density centrifugation and stained for CD3, CD4 and CD8, after which CD4+ and CD8+ T cells were sorted on a FACSAria. The sample holds many counts of this clone. Which antigen it targets is not known. Qualities for individual bases were not recorded, and no much larger clone is one base off. Preparation of the library involved the immunoSEQ multiplex PCR assay. To provide template for TCR sequencing, every sample had RNA extracted and reverse transcribed into cDNA. First-strand cDNA was synthesized using SuperScript III with a 2:1 mix of oligo-dT and random hexamers. Amplification bias was assessed with a synthetic immune receptor repertoire, and residual bias was removed computationally. In the paper's pipeline: Raw reads were preprocessed for error removal, and CDR3 was defined according to IMGT conventions as running from the conserved cysteine to phenylalanine. Clonality was calculated as 1 minus Shannon entropy normalized by log2 of the number of productive unique TCRs. Whether scalp clones were CD4 or CD8 was inferred by matching scalp TCRbeta sequences against CD4 and CD8 repertoires sorted from blood. TCRdb carries this immuneACCESS record with in-frame sequences only. Its versions omit some clonotypes, under half of them owing to an unresolved V gene in the studies checked, with the rest unexplained. V, J and clone size derive from that table, while D and trimming were established from the DNA sequence. The sample table shows 200,000 to 250,000 clones, and 30% to 40% are seen once. 0.48% of the sample rests with the top ten.

This TCR was sampled from a human donor with alopecia areata. The chain joins TRBV29-1 to TRBJ2-5, with 9 bases in between that match TRBD1. The sequenced sample was CD4+ T cells sorted from blood, obtained at approximately week 30, from a patient treated with tofacitinib. The CDR3 region has the sequence CSVDDQGQGTQYF. DNA sequence: TGCAGCGTCGACGATCAGGGACAGGGGACCCAGTACTTC.